This entry lists 27 T cell receptor beta chains sequenced from one sample in a study of T cell clones after liver transplantation. Generated by immunoSEQ multiplex PCR, the TCRdb table keeps only in-frame clones and is missing some. This table has over 60,000 clones, 80% appearing once. Here the sequenced sample was CD4+ T cells from blood, taken before liver transplant. The receptors were gathered from a human donor who received a liver transplant.

This clone occurred a few times. This chain joins TRBV29-1 and TRBJ2-4, with TRBD1 as a possible D gene (8 bases). V lost 6 bases to trimming and J lost 3 bases, with 21 bases between them. There are 16 residues in the CDR3. Germline V gene data show CDR1 as SQVTM and CDR2 as ANQGSEA. CDR3 residues: CSVVSTGGGDKNIQYF. CDR3 DNA: TGCAGCGTAGTTAGCACAGGGGGGGGTGACAAAAACATTCAGTACTTC.

The chain carries TRBV5-1 and TRBJ2-1; 9 bases match TRBD2. The CDR3 sequence is 16 residues long. Germline V gene lookup returns CDR1 SGHRS and CDR2 YFSETQ. V gave up 0 bases and J gave up 8 bases; unmatched junction bases: 9. The CDR3 DNA is TGCGCCAGCAGCTTGGATCGGGGCGGGAGGGCCTATGAGCAGTTCTTC. It specifies CASSLDRGGRAYEQFF.

The rearrangement joins TRBV5-1 to TRBJ2-5; D might be TRBD2 (5 bases). The germline V gene encodes CDR1 SGHRS and CDR2 YFSETQ. Between the trimmed V and J ends, which lost 1 base and 3 bases, there was a span of 10 bases. The CDR3 has 14 amino acids. The CDR3 region has the DNA TGCGCCAGCAGCTTGTCGAGGACTGAAGAGACCCAGTACTTC. As protein: CASSLSRTEETQYF.

This clone has only one observation. The V call is TRBV15, the J call TRBJ2-1; 9 bases align to TRBD2. The germline V gene encodes CDR1 LNHNV and CDR2 YYDKDF (reference sequence). The length of the CDR3 is 19 residues. J gave up 0 bases and V 0 bases, and 9 bases lay outside the gene matches. CDR3 nucleotide sequence: TGTGCCACCAGCAGAGATTACGCTAGCGGGACCCCCTCCTACAATGAGCAGTTCTTC. This gives the protein CATSRDYASGTPSYNEQFF.

The gene calls are TRBV18 and TRBJ1-1; 7 bases align to TRBD1. The CDR3 contains 15 residues. From germline, CDR1 is KGHSH and CDR2 LQKENI. The junction had 6 bases not matched to a gene; V was cut back by 4 bases and J by 1 base. This CDR3 reads CASSLRQGSNTEAFF. Here the CDR3 DNA reads TGTGCCAGCTCACTAAGACAGGGATCGAACACTGAAGCTTTCTTT.

The chain uses TRBV5-1 and TRBJ2-6; D remains ambiguous. The V and J ends lost 1 base and 2 bases respectively, with 4 bases between them. The CDR3 extends over 14 amino acids. In germline, CDR1 is SGHRS, CDR2 YFSETQ. CDR3 sequence (DNA): TGCGCCAGCAGCTTGACAGCTGGGGCCAACGTCCTGACTTTC. This translates into CASSLTAGANVLTF.

The chain links TRBV18 to TRBJ1-1; D is ambiguous. V lost 3 bases to trimming and J lost 0 bases, with 11 bases between them. The V gene's germline CDR1 is KGHSH and CDR2 LQKENI. CDR3 length: 15 residues. The CDR3 nucleotides read TGTGCCAGCTCACCTACTTCCGTGATGAACACTGAAGCTTTCTTT. Protein: CASSPTSVMNTEAFF. Combining the CDR3 with reference TRBV18 and TRBJ1-1 gives the whole variable domain NAGVMQNPRHLVRRRGQEARLRCSPMKGHSHVYWYRQLPEEGLKFMVYLQKENIIDESGMPKERFSAEFPKEGPSILRIQQVVRGDSAAYFCASSPTSVMNTEAFFGQGTRLTVV.

The genes are TRBV2 and TRBJ2-7; the D gene is possibly TRBD2 (6 bases). This CDR3 is built from 20 residues. The germline V gene has CDR1 SNHLY and CDR2 FYNNEI. Trimming removed 4 bases from V and 5 bases from J, with 33 bases in between. The CDR3 nucleotides are TGTGCCAGCAGTGGCTGGAGTCGCGGGATTCAGTTACTCCTCTTCGACGAGCAGTACTTC. Its translation: CASSGWSRGIQLLLFDEQYF.

The rearrangement links TRBV13 to TRBJ2-7; TRBD1 is a possible D gene (6 bases). Germline V lookup: CDR1 PRHDT, CDR2 FYEKMQ (reference sequence). This CDR3 region has 16 residues. With 5 bases removed from V and 7 bases from J, the gap between germline ends came to 24 bases. The CDR3 bases are TGTGCCAGCAGCCTCGCGGGCAGGGGCGTTTTTATTGAGCAGTACTTC. It codes for CASSLAGRGVFIEQYF.

J is TRBJ1-4 and V is TRBV5-1, with D maybe TRBD1 (5 bases). V dropped 4 bases and J dropped 1 base, with 8 bases sitting between them. The CDR3 is 14 residues long. CDR1 and CDR2 from the germline V gene are SGHRS and YFSETQ. The CDR3 spells CASSPQGTNEKLFF. The CDR3 DNA is TGCGCCAGCAGCCCTCAGGGAACTAATGAAAAACTGTTTTTT. The full variable domain, in which reference TRBV5-1 and TRBJ1-4 provide the parts outside the CDR3, is KAGVTQTPRYLIKTRGQQVTLSCSPISGHRSVSWYQQTPGQGLQFLFEYFSETQRNKGNFPGRFSGRQFSNSRSEMNVSTLELGDSALYLCASSPQGTNEKLFFGSGTQLSVL.

The chain has TRBV5-1 and TRBJ1-5; D may be TRBD1 (5 bases). Germline V gene lookup returns CDR1 SGHRS and CDR2 YFSETQ. Trimming cost V 2 bases and J 2 bases, with 20 bases left between them. The CDR3 sequence is 18 residues long. DNA of the CDR3: TGCGCCAGCAGCTTAGGGCAGGGTGGAAGCTTGGGCAATCAGCCCCAGCATTTT. Protein sequence: CASSLGQGGSLGNQPQHF. The variable domain in full, with the rest retrieved from reference TRBV5-1 and TRBJ1-5, is KAGVTQTPRYLIKTRGQQVTLSCSPISGHRSVSWYQQTPGQGLQFLFEYFSETQRNKGNFPGRFSGRQFSNSRSEMNVSTLELGDSALYLCASSLGQGGSLGNQPQHFGDGTRLSIL.

This chain joins TRBV21-1 and TRBJ2-1. TRBV21-1 is given as a pseudogene. The CDR3 length is 17 residues. The CDR3: CASSKHRLKRSYNEQFF. The CDR3 nucleotides are TGTGCCAGCAGCAAACATCGCCTGAAACGTTCATACAATGAGCAGTTCTTC.

The gene calls are TRBV11-2 and TRBJ2-3, with TRBD2 matching 10 bases. Germline V gene lookup returns CDR1 SGHAT and CDR2 FQNNGV. The CDR3 contains 18 residues. V lost 5 bases to trimming and J lost 5 bases; unmatched junction nucleotides: 16. The CDR3 DNA follows: TGTGCCAGCAGCGCCTTCGAGGGGCTAGCGGGAGCTAAAGATACGCAGTATTTT. Encoded protein: CASSAFEGLAGAKDTQYF. Supplemented by reference TRBV11-2 and TRBJ2-3, the full variable domain reads EAGVAQSPRYKIIEKRQSVAFWCNPISGHATLYWYQQILGQGPKLLIQFQNNGVVDDSQLPKDRFSAERLKGVDSTLKIQPAKLEDSAVYLCASSAFEGLAGAKDTQYFGPGTRLTVL.

This clone was counted a single time. The genes are TRBV28 and TRBJ2-5, with 7 bases fitting TRBD1. CDR3 length equals 14 residues. J gave up 3 bases and V 7 bases, and 8 bases lay outside the gene matches. The V gene's germline CDR1 is MDHEN and CDR2 SYDVKM. The CDR3 here is CASNVQGPKETQYF. The CDR3 DNA reads as TGTGCCAGCAACGTACAGGGGCCCAAAGAGACCCAGTACTTC.

This rearrangement joins TRBV7-9 to TRBJ2-1; D gene unclear. The CDR3 runs 13 residues. CDR1 is SEHNR, CDR2 FQNEAQ, per germline (reference sequence). V was trimmed by 3 bases and J by 6 bases, leaving 9 bases between them. CDR3 DNA sequence: TGTGCCAGCAGCTTCGAACTGTTCAATGAGCAGTTCTTC. Translating it yields CASSFELFNEQFF.

V usage is TRBV10-3 and J usage is TRBJ1-4; D perhaps matches TRBD1 (5 bases). Trimming took off 0 bases at V and 10 bases at J, with 18 bases between the two ends. Germline-derived CDR1 and CDR2 are ENHRY and SYGVKD. This CDR3 has 16 residues. CDR3 amino acids: CAISESGELSSGKLFF. The CDR3 DNA reads as TGTGCCATCAGTGAGTCGGGGGAGCTCTCTTCCGGAAAACTGTTTTTT.

The V and J genes are TRBV5-1 and TRBJ2-5, with D possibly being TRBD1 (7 bases). V gave up 4 bases and J gave up 2 bases, with 12 bases separating them. Germline CDR1 reads SGHRS; CDR2 reads YFSETQ. This CDR3 has 14 residues. The chain's CDR3 is CASSPQGGQETQYF. The CDR3 coding sequence is TGCGCCAGCAGCCCTCAGGGGGGACAAGAGACCCAGTACTTC.

V is TRBV28 and J is TRBJ2-4; the D is unclear. CDR1 and CDR2 from the germline V gene are MDHEN and SYDVKM. V was shortened by 5 bases and J by 0 bases, with 11 bases between the two germline ends. The CDR3 is 15 amino acids. CDR3 loop: CASSTDSLAKNIQYF. As DNA, the CDR3 is TGTGCCAGCAGTACTGACTCATTAGCCAAAAACATTCAGTACTTC.

This chain joins TRBV28 and TRBJ1-5; the D gene is possibly TRBD1 (5 bases). V gave up 6 bases and J gave up 5 bases, with 23 bases separating them. The CDR3 sequence is 17 residues long. Germline CDR1 MDHEN, CDR2 SYDVKM. This chain's CDR3 is CASSPLAVGGSHQPQHF. CDR3 nucleotide sequence: TGTGCCAGCAGCCCCCTTGCCGTGGGGGGGTCCCATCAGCCCCAGCATTTT.

The CDR3 DNA reads TGCGCCAGCAGCTTGGCGGACACCGGGGAGCTGTTTTTT. This sequence encodes CASSLADTGELFF. The chain is built from TRBV5-1 and TRBJ2-2, with D unclear. CDR3 length: 13 amino acids. The germline V and J ends were trimmed by 0 bases and 3 bases, with 3 bases remaining between them. Germline V lookup: CDR1 SGHRS, CDR2 YFSETQ.

V usage is TRBV25-1 and J usage is TRBJ2-3; 10 nucleotides match TRBD2. The CDR3 runs to 14 residues. Unmatched junction bases numbered 6, after V lost 6 bases and J lost 6 bases. The germline gives CDR1 MGHDK, CDR2 SYGVNS. The CDR3 loop reads CASRLAGASDTQYF. As DNA, the CDR3 is TGTGCCAGCAGGCTAGCGGGAGCTTCGGATACGCAGTATTTT. The full variable domain, completed using reference TRBV25-1 and TRBJ2-3, is EADIYQTPRYLVIGTGKKITLECSQTMGHDKMYWYQQDPGMELHLIHYSYGVNSTEKGDLSSESTVSRIRTEHFPLTLESARPSHTSQYLCASRLAGASDTQYFGPGTRLTVL.

This chain links TRBV4-1 with TRBJ2-2; a possible D gene is TRBD2 (5 bases). This CDR3 has 17 residues. Germline values: CDR1 MGHRA, CDR2 YSYEKL. The ends were cut back, 3 bases at V and 0 bases at J, with 14 bases in the middle. CDR3 sequence: CASSHDRTSANTGELFF. The CDR3 bases are TGCGCCAGCAGCCACGACCGGACTTCCGCGAACACCGGGGAGCTGTTTTTT.

This rearrangement joins TRBV19 to TRBJ1-4; D not resolved. V was trimmed by 5 bases and J by 3 bases, leaving 16 bases between them. In germline, CDR1 is LNHDA, CDR2 SQIVND (reference sequence). This CDR3 is 16 amino acids long. CDR3 region: CASSPLVGAPNEKLFF. The CDR3 DNA is TGTGCCAGTAGTCCTCTGGTGGGTGCCCCTAATGAAAAACTGTTTTTT.

This clone is classed as medium-sized (0.01 to 0.1%). V and J are TRBV5-3 and TRBJ2-2, with TRBD2 as a possible D gene (6 bases). TRBV5-3 is an open reading frame, and its role is uncertain. V dropped 1 base and J dropped 2 bases, with 15 bases sitting between them. The CDR3 consists of 17 residues. CDR3 DNA sequence: TGTGCCAGAAGCTTGTGCTCTAGCGCCCAAAACACCGGGGAGCTGTTTTTT. Its protein is CARSLCSSAQNTGELFF.

In this sample, this clone turned up a few times. V usage is TRBV7-9 and J usage is TRBJ2-7, with D possibly TRBD2 on 6 matching bases. Trimming took 5 bases from V and 4 from J, leaving 12 bases between them. CDR1 is SEHNR and CDR2 is FQNEAQ in the germline V gene (reference sequence). The CDR3 has 13 residues. The CDR3: CASSTHREYEQYF. DNA for the CDR3: TGTGCCAGCAGCACCCACCGGGAGTACGAGCAGTACTTC.

This chain joins TRBV4-2 and TRBJ2-7; 16 nucleotides agree with TRBD2. The V and J ends lost 3 bases and 2 bases, in that order; junction bases with no gene match: 4. CDR1 is LGHNA, CDR2 YNFKEQ, per germline. The CDR3 covers 17 residues. The CDR3 sequence: CASSQGLAGGPPYEQYF. For the CDR3, the DNA is TGTGCCAGCAGCCAGGGACTAGCGGGAGGGCCCCCCTACGAGCAGTACTTC.

The chain is built from TRBV19 and TRBJ1-2, with D perhaps TRBD1 (5 bases). The germline V gene encodes CDR1 LNHDA and CDR2 SQIVND (reference sequence). The CDR3 extends over 13 amino acids. Deletions cut 3 bases from V and 5 bases from J, with 10 bases between. The CDR3 nucleotides are TGTGCCAGTAGTATGTCCTGGGGGTATGGCTACACCTTC. Its protein product is CASSMSWGYGYTF.